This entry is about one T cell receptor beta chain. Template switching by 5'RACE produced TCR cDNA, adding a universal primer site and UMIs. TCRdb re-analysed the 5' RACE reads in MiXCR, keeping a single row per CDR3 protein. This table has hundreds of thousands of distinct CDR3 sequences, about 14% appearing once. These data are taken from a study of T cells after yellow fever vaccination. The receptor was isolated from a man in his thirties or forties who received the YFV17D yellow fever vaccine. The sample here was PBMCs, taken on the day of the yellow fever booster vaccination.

The CDR3 is CASSPLPGSPDTQYF. The CDR3 region has the DNA TGTGCCAGCAGCCCCCTCCCTGGAAGTCCAGATACGCAGTATTTT. The chain employs TRBV3-1 and TRBJ2-3, with D unresolved. CDR1 and CDR2 from the germline V gene are LGHDT and YNNKEL (reference sequence). Trimming pared 4 bases from V and 4 bases from J, leaving 15 bases between. The CDR3 totals 15 residues.